The clone carrying this T cell receptor beta chain was observed once. The assay was immunoSEQ multiplex PCR, and TCRdb's table has in-frame clones only and misses some. The repertoire holds fewer than 200,000 clones, with 81% as singletons. The V gene's germline CDR1 is MNHEY and CDR2 SVGAGI. With V trimmed by 6 bases and J by 4 bases, 7 bases remained unmatched. The CDR3 contains 15 residues. This specimen belongs to a study of blood T cell repertoires in COVID-19. The sample consisted of PBMCs or T cells enriched from blood (not recorded which). The origin of this receptor is a woman aged 40 to 50 with acute COVID-19. The chain uses TRBV6-5 and TRBJ1-2; TRBD1 matches 11 bases. The CDR3 coding sequence is TGTGCCAGCAGAGGGACAGGGGGATTAAGCTATGGCTACACCTTC. It yields the protein CASRGTGGLSYGYTF.